Presented here are 31 T cell receptor beta chains from one specimen sequenced in a study of beta chain features in type 1 diabetes. Broader study findings: All four CD4+ subsets from Type 1 diabetes patients carried moderately but significantly shorter TCRB CDR3s.

Isolated RNA was reverse transcribed in full, so expressed TCRB transcripts were sequenced. Libraries were prepared by immunoSEQ multiplex PCR; TCRdb keeps only in-frame clonotypes and omits some of them. The sample holds about 340,000 clones, about 14% seen once. These TCRs' antigens remain unknown. The sequenced sample consisted of naive CD4+ T cells from blood. These receptors were collected from a woman aged 18-30 years with type 1 diabetes.

The chain carries TRBV7-2 and TRBJ2-1; TRBD1 agrees at 9 bases. V shed 4 bases and J 5 bases; nucleotides not matched to a gene: 3. Looked up from germline, CDR1 is SGHTA and CDR2 is FQGNSA. The CDR3 consists of 14 residues. The CDR3 protein is CASSYRTGDNEQFF. The DNA of the CDR3 is TGTGCCAGCAGCTACCGGACAGGGGACAATGAGCAGTTCTTC.

The J gene is TRBJ1-1, the V gene TRBV10-3, with TRBD1 matching over 8 bases. V trimming: 9 bases; J trimming: 1 base; junction bases outside the gene matches: 7. The CDR3 contains 14 residues. Germline CDR1 is ENHRY and CDR2 is SYGVKD. CDR3 nucleotide sequence: TGTGCCATTTTACCCGGACAGGGGAACACTGAAGCTTTCTTT. This encodes CAILPGQGNTEAFF.

This chain uses TRBV29-1 with TRBJ1-2; unclear D gene. CDR3 length: 11 residues. Germline lookup yields CDR1 SQVTM and CDR2 ANQGSEA. V was shortened by 1 base and J by 8 bases, with 8 bases between the two germline ends. In nucleotides, the CDR3 is TGCAGCGTTGAAGTCGAGCGGGGCTACACCTTC. Protein sequence: CSVEVERGYTF.

This chain joins TRBV7-3 and TRBJ2-3, with D perhaps matching TRBD2 (5 bases). Germline values: CDR1 SGHTA, CDR2 FQGTGA. The V end lost 2 bases, the J end lost 3 bases, and 9 bases lay between the germline ends. The CDR3 is 14 residues long. CDR3 bases: TGTGCCAGCAGCTTAGGAGGATTGACAGATACGCAGTATTTT. This translates into CASSLGGLTDTQYF. Variable domain in full (rest from reference TRBV7-3 and TRBJ2-3): GAGVSQTPSNKVTEKGKYVELRCDPISGHTALYWYRQSLGQGPEFLIYFQGTGAADDSGLPNDRFFAVRPEGSVSTLKIQRTERGDSAVYLCASSLGGLTDTQYFGPGTRLTVL.

V is TRBV18 and J is TRBJ2-1; 9 bases fit TRBD1. Germline V gives CDR1 KGHSH, CDR2 LQKENI. Trimming took 2 bases from V and 6 from J; bases not matched to a gene: 8. The CDR3 has 16 residues. CDR3 coding DNA: TGTGCCAGCTCACCATTCCCCTCGACAGGGGGCAATGAGCAGTTCTTC. Its protein product is CASSPFPSTGGNEQFF.

This chain links TRBV29-1 with TRBJ1-2, with no clear D. The V gene's germline CDR1 is SQVTM and CDR2 ANQGSEA. V was cut by 4 bases and J by 4 bases, with 10 bases left in between. This CDR3 comprises 12 residues. The CDR3 is CSVVRHTYGYTF. The CDR3 nucleotides are TGCAGCGTTGTTAGACACACCTATGGCTACACCTTC.

The chain uses TRBV7-6 and TRBJ1-1; D is ambiguous. CDR3 length: 11 amino acids. Germline values: CDR1 SGHVS, CDR2 FNYEAQ. The V gene lost 4 bases and the J gene lost 8 bases, with 8 bases spanning the gap. In DNA form, the CDR3 reads TGTGCCAGCAGCTCGACTAGAGAAGCTTTCTTT. It specifies CASSSTREAFF.

This chain links TRBV15 with TRBJ2-5; possible D gene TRBD1, 5 bases. Trimming pared 4 bases from V and 2 bases from J, leaving 14 bases between. The V gene's germline CDR1 is LNHNV and CDR2 YYDKDF (reference sequence). The CDR3 is 15 residues long. This chain's CDR3 is CATSTGIGVQETQYF. The CDR3 coding sequence is TGTGCCACCAGCACAGGGATAGGGGTTCAAGAGACCCAGTACTTC.

The genes are TRBV5-1 and TRBJ2-3, with 7 bases lining up with TRBD2. Trimming cost V 4 bases and J 4 bases; bases outside gene matches: 12. The CDR3 runs 16 residues. Germline V gene sequence: CDR1 SGHRS, CDR2 YFSETQ. CDR3 protein: CASSPGASGPPDTQYF. In DNA, the CDR3 is TGCGCCAGCAGCCCCGGGGCTAGCGGACCTCCAGATACGCAGTATTTT.

This sequence joins TRBV14 and TRBJ2-5, with TRBD2 matching over 7 bases. CDR1 is SGHDN and CDR2 is FVKESK in the germline V gene. The CDR3 runs to 18 residues. With V trimmed by 0 bases and J by 2 bases, 12 bases remained unmatched. Written as DNA, the CDR3 is TGTGCCAGCAGCCAAGATCACCTAGCGTGGGGACTACAAGAGACCCAGTACTTC. Encoded protein: CASSQDHLAWGLQETQYF.

This clone was counted between two and nine times. The chain has TRBV5-1 and TRBJ2-1; 9 nucleotides match TRBD2. The V segment lost 0 bases and the J segment 10 bases; nucleotides outside the gene matches: 14. Germline V lookup: CDR1 SGHRS, CDR2 YFSETQ. CDR3 length: 17 amino acids. Written as DNA, the CDR3 is TGCGCCAGCAGCTTGGCCGGTCAAGCGGGAGGCGGGCAAGAGCAGTTCTTC. It codes for CASSLAGQAGGGQEQFF.

The sample holds a few counts of this clone. The V and J genes are TRBV6-1 and TRBJ2-1, with D possibly being TRBD2 (6 bases). Per germline, CDR1 MNHNS and CDR2 SASEGT. The CDR3 is made up of 12 amino acids. V lost 2 bases and J 11 bases, leaving 10 bases between the germline ends. This CDR3 reads CASSERAGQQFF. CDR3 DNA: TGTGCCAGCAGTGAACGGGCGGGACAGCAGTTCTTC.

The chain recombines TRBV5-6 with TRBJ1-1, with TRBD1 matching 8 bases. Germline lookup yields CDR1 SGHDT and CDR2 YYEEEE. The CDR3 has 14 amino acids. J gave up 2 bases and V 4 bases, and 4 bases lay outside the gene matches. The CDR3 DNA is TGTGCCAGCAGCCGACAGGGGATCAACACTGAAGCTTTCTTT. This translates into CASSRQGINTEAFF.

The chain carries TRBV30 and TRBJ2-1, with TRBD1 matching 7 bases. The CDR3 has 15 amino acids. Trimming removed 2 bases from V and 4 bases from J; junction bases left unmatched: 8. The V gene's germline CDR1 is GTSNPN and CDR2 SVGIG (reference sequence). The CDR3 protein is CAWSRGPTRYNEQFF. The CDR3 coding sequence is TGTGCCTGGAGTAGGGGGCCTACCCGATACAATGAGCAGTTCTTC.

The V gene is TRBV7-8, the J gene TRBJ1-2; 7 nucleotides align to TRBD1. CDR1 SGHVS and CDR2 FQNEAQ come from the germline V gene. This CDR3 region has 14 residues. The ends lost 2 bases at V and 0 bases at J; junction bases unmatched: 0. CDR3 sequence (DNA): TGTGCCAGCAGCTTACAGGGGGCTAACTATGGCTACACCTTC. Translating gives CASSLQGANYGYTF.

This chain connects TRBV29-1 to TRBJ1-1; 7 positions agree with TRBD1. Germline-derived CDR1 and CDR2 are SQVTM and ANQGSEA. This CDR3 comprises 15 residues. J lost 0 bases, V lost 4 bases, and 8 bases had no gene match. CDR3 DNA: TGCAGCGTTGCCCCGGGACAGTCAATGAACACTGAAGCTTTCTTT. Amino acids: CSVAPGQSMNTEAFF.

The chain uses TRBV28 and TRBJ2-5; 7 nucleotides line up with TRBD1. With 4 bases clipped from V and 1 base from J, the junction kept 12 bases outside the gene matches. CDR1 is MDHEN, CDR2 SYDVKM, per germline. This CDR3 contains 17 residues. The CDR3 sequence: CASSSGTVGWVQETQYF. CDR3 nucleotides: TGTGCCAGCAGTTCGGGGACAGTCGGATGGGTCCAAGAGACCCAGTACTTC.

A few counts support this clone. This chain links TRBV9 with TRBJ1-1; D is possibly TRBD1 (6 bases). The CDR3 is 12 residues long. Trimming shortened V by 3 bases and J by 11 bases, and 14 bases separated the two germline ends. The germline V gene encodes CDR1 SGDLS and CDR2 YYNGEE. The CDR3 sequence: CASSAQGAVAFF. The CDR3 DNA reads TGTGCCAGCAGCGCACAGGGCGCGGTGGCTTTCTTT.

V and J are TRBV30 and TRBJ1-5, with D possibly matching TRBD1 (6 bases). The CDR3 loop spans 14 amino acids. V lost 5 bases to trimming and J lost 6 bases, with 17 bases between them. Looked up from germline, CDR1 is GTSNPN and CDR2 is SVGIG (reference sequence). The CDR3 bases are TGTGCCTGGGCACCCGGGGGGCCTGGTCAGCCCCAGCATTTT. It yields the protein CAWAPGGPGQPQHF. Full variable domain (outside the CDR3, taken from reference TRBV30 and TRBJ1-5): SQTIHQWPATLVQPVGSPLSLECTVEGTSNPNLYWYRQAAGRGLQLLFYSVGIGQISSEVPQNLSASRPQDRQFILSSKKLLLSDSGFYLCAWAPGGPGQPQHFGDGTRLSIL.

This chain connects TRBV30 to TRBJ2-7, with TRBD1 identical over 9 bases. The CDR3 extends over 13 amino acids. Germline-derived CDR1 and CDR2 are GTSNPN and SVGIG (reference sequence). V trimming: 3 bases; J trimming: 3 bases; junction bases outside the gene matches: 3. CDR3: CAWSPDRGYEQYV. The CDR3 DNA reads as TGTGCCTGGAGCCCGGACAGGGGCTACGAGCAGTACGTC.

This clone occurred a few times. CDR3 in amino acids: CASSVTVNTEAFF. The CDR3, as DNA: TGTGCCAGCAGTGTTACGGTGAACACTGAAGCTTTCTTT. The J gene is TRBJ1-1, the V gene TRBV27; D is uncertain. The CDR3 runs to 13 residues. From germline, CDR1 is MNHEY and CDR2 SMNVEV (reference sequence). Trimming removed 5 bases at V and 0 bases at J, with 7 bases between.

The V call is TRBV2, the J call TRBJ2-1; the D gene is possibly TRBD2 (5 bases). Trimming took 4 bases from V and 9 from J, leaving 7 bases between them. The CDR3 spans 11 residues. CDR1 and CDR2 (germline): SNHLY, FYNNEI. CDR3 sequence reads: CASSVEVEQFF. The CDR3 DNA reads TGTGCCAGCAGTGTGGAGGTTGAGCAGTTCTTC. Filled out from reference TRBV2 and TRBJ2-1, the complete variable domain reads EPEVTQTPSHQVTQMGQEVILRCVPISNHLYFYWYRQILGQKVEFLVSFYNNEISEKSEIFDDQFSVERPDGSNFTLKIRSTKLEDSAMYFCASSVEVEQFFGPGTRLTVL.

The rearrangement joins TRBV19 to TRBJ1-5; TRBD1 might be the D (6 bases). Germline lookup yields CDR1 LNHDA and CDR2 SQIVND (reference sequence). With 7 bases removed from V and 2 bases from J, the gap between germline ends came to 18 bases. The CDR3 loop spans 16 amino acids. The CDR3 region has the DNA TGTGCCAGTAATCCGGCCAGGGGACAACGCAATCAGCCCCAGCATTTT. Translated, it gives CASNPARGQRNQPQHF.

This clone was found a few times. This sequence joins TRBV9 and TRBJ2-1; 13 bases agree with TRBD2. Trimming cost V 2 bases and J 5 bases; bases outside gene matches: 4. From germline, CDR1 is SGDLS and CDR2 YYNGEE. This CDR3 region has 16 residues. The CDR3 sequence is CASSVLGLAGDNEQFF. In DNA form, the CDR3 reads TGTGCCAGCAGCGTCCTCGGACTAGCGGGAGACAATGAGCAGTTCTTC.

This clone showed up just a few times. The V call is TRBV29-1, the J call TRBJ2-1; 7 positions match TRBD2. The CDR3 has 13 residues. Germline assignment: CDR1 SQVTM and CDR2 ANQGSEA. The ends lost 6 bases at V and 6 bases at J; junction bases unmatched: 8. The CDR3 DNA reads TGCAGCGTGGCAGAGGTAGCGGGCAATGAGCAGTTCTTC. It codes for CSVAEVAGNEQFF.

This clone has only a few counts. The CDR3 DNA is TGTGCCAGCAGCTTGGACCTGGGGACTCGCACAGATACGCAGTATTTT. Protein product: CASSLDLGTRTDTQYF. The J gene is TRBJ2-3, the V gene TRBV5-6; D is perhaps TRBD2 (6 bases). Between the trimmed V and J ends, which lost 0 bases and 1 base, there was a span of 12 bases. The CDR3 loop spans 16 amino acids. CDR1 and CDR2 (germline): SGHDT, YYEEEE.

This clone was counted only a few times. This chain connects TRBV9 to TRBJ2-1; D is ambiguous. V was shortened by 0 bases and J by 7 bases, with 8 bases between the two germline ends. This CDR3 comprises 13 residues. Germline lookup yields CDR1 SGDLS and CDR2 YYNGEE. This chain's CDR3 is CASSVVGPNEQFF. CDR3 bases: TGTGCCAGCAGCGTAGTCGGTCCTAATGAGCAGTTCTTC.

This clone was seen only once. The V call is TRBV9, the J call TRBJ2-1, with 7 bases fitting TRBD2. This CDR3 is built from 15 residues. CDR1 is SGDLS and CDR2 is YYNGEE in the germline V gene. V shed 4 bases, J shed 1 base, and the junction held 5 bases outside the gene matches. CDR3 bases: TGTGCCAGCAGCATGACTAGCTCGTCCTACAATGAGCAGTTCTTC. It is translated as CASSMTSSSYNEQFF.

This clone was detected a few times. The V gene is TRBV9, the J gene TRBJ2-2; TRBD1 matches 9 bases. V lost 6 bases, J lost 3 bases, and 6 bases stayed unmatched. The CDR3 length is 15 residues. Germline V gives CDR1 SGDLS, CDR2 YYNGEE. The CDR3 spells CASTGQGVHTGELFF. The CDR3 nucleotides are TGTGCCAGCACGGGACAGGGCGTTCACACCGGGGAGCTGTTTTTT. Looking up the rest from reference TRBV9 and TRBJ2-2 gives the full variable domain: DSGVTQTPKHLITATGQRVTLRCSPRSGDLSVYWYQQSLDQGLQFLIQYYNGEERAKGNILERFSAQQFPDLHSELNLSSLELGDSALYFCASTGQGVHTGELFFGEGSRLTVL.

The chain couples TRBV7-9 to TRBJ2-1, with 9 bases fitting TRBD1. The germline V gene encodes CDR1 SEHNR and CDR2 FQNEAQ (reference sequence). V was pared by 10 bases and J by 5 bases, with 3 bases of the junction left unmatched. This CDR3 has 12 residues. CDR3 in DNA: TGTGCCATGGACAGGGGAAACAATGAGCAGTTCTTC. Its protein product is CAMDRGNNEQFF.

This clone was recorded a few times. The rearrangement links TRBV28 to TRBJ2-4, with TRBD2 matching 8 bases. V was pared by 8 bases and J by 0 bases, with 3 bases of the junction left unmatched. Germline V CDR1 and CDR2: MDHEN, SYDVKM. The length of the CDR3 is 14 residues. CDR3 sequence reads: CASRRGGAKNIQYF. The CDR3 DNA sequence: TGTGCCAGCCGCCGGGGGGGAGCCAAAAACATTCAGTACTTC.